This TCR beta chain emerged from a study of cytomegalovirus exposure and HLA in healthy donors. Turning to this clone: The antigen remains unidentified.

This CDR3 is 17 amino acids long. The germline gives CDR1 MDHEN, CDR2 SYDVKM. V trimming: 3 bases; J trimming: 0 bases; junction bases outside the gene matches: 8. General study points: It was reportedly the case that the classifier diagnosed cytomegalovirus status with high specificity and sensitivity. Under in vitro conditions, a few CMV-associated chains were confirmed as specific for CMV antigens. The investigators catalogued 160 or so TCR beta chains as cytomegalovirus-associated.

Primers included in the PCR were 60 Vbeta and 13 Jbeta primers. Assay: immunoSEQ multiplex PCR; the TCRdb copy retains only in-frame clones and omits some. This repertoire shows over 150,000 clones, just under 75% found once; its top ten account for under 5%. Sequencing input: PBMCs. This chain connects TRBV28 to TRBJ1-3, with 7 positions matching TRBD1. This TCR derives from a man aged 25-40 years in good health and CMV-seropositive. The CDR3 nucleotides read TGTGCCAGCAGTTTCCCCGGGACAGAGCTCTCTGGAAACACCATATATTTT. Translated, it gives CASSFPGTELSGNTIYF.